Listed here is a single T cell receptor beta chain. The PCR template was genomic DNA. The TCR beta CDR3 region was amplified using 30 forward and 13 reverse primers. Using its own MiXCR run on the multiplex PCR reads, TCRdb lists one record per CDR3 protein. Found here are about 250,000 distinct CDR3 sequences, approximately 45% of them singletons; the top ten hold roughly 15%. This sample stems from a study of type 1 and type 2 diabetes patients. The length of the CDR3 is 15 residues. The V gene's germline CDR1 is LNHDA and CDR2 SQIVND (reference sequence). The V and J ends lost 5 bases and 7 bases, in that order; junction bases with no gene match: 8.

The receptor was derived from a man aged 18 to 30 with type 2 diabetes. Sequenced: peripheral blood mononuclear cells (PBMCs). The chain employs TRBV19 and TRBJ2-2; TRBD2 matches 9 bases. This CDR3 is CASSPRLAESGELFF. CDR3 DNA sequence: TGTGCCAGTAGTCCCAGACTAGCGGAAAGCGGGGAGCTGTTTTTT.